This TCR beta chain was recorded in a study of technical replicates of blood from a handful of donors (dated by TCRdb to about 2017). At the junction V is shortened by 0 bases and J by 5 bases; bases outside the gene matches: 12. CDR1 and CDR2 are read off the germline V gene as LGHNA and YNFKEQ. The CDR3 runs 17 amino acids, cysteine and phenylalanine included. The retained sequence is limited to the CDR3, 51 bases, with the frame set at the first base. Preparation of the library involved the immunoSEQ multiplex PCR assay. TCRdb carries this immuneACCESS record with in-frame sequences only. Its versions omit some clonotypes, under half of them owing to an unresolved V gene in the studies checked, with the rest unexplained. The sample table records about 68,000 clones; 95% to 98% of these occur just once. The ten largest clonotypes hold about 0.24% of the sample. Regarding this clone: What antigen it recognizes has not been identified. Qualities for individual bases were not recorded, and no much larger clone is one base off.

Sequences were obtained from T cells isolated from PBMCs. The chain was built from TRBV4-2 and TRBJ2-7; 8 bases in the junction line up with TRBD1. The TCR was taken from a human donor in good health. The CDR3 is CASSQEGWTGNHHEQYF. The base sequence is TGTGCCAGCAGCCAAGAGGGATGGACAGGGAATCACCACGAGCAGTACTTC.